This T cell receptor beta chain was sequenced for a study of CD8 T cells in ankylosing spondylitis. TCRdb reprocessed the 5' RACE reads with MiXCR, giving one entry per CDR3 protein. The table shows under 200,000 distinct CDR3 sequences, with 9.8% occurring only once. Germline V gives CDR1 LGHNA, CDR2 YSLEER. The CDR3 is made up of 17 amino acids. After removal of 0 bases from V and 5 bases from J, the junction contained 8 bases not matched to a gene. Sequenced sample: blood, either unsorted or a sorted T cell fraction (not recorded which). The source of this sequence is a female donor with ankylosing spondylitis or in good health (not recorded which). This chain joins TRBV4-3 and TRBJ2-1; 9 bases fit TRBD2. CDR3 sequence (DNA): TGCGCCAGCAGCCAAGATACGGCGGGAGGGCCCGACAATGAGCAGTTCTTC. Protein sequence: CASSQDTAGGPDNEQFF.